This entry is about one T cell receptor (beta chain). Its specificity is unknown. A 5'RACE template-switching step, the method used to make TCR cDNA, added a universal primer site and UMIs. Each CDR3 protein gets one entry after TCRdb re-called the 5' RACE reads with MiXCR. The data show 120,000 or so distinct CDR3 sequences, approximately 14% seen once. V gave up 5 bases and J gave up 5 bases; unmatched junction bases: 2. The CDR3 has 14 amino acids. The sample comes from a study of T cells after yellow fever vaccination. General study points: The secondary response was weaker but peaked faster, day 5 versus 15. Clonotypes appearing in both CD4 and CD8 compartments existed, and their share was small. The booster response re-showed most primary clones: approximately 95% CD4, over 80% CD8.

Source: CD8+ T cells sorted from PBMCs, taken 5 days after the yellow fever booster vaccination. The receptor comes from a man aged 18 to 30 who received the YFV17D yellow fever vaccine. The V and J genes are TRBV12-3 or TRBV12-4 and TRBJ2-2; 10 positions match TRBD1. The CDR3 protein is CASSRTGGTGELFF. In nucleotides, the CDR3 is TGTGCCAGCAGTCGGACAGGGGGGACCGGGGAGCTGTTTTTT.